The entry below gives a single TCR beta chain sequence along with its context. Its antigen is undetermined. The data were obtained in a study of T-cell memory formation after mild COVID-19. As for the study in general: Largely donor-specific TCR clusters were found.

With V trimmed by 3 bases and J by 6 bases, 4 bases remained unmatched. CDR3 length equals 13 residues. The germline gives CDR1 LGHDT, CDR2 YNNKEL (reference sequence). Overall study findings and caveats: Day 15 to 85 contracting clones showed balanced CD4/CD8; later expanders leaned CD4+. Most CD4+ clones that shrank were in CM and EM, while CD8+ ones turned up in EMRA.

Constant-segment-primed 5'RACE gave TCR alpha and TCR beta cDNA libraries with sample barcodes and UMIs. TCRdb re-called the 5' RACE reads with MiXCR, one entry per CDR3 protein. The repertoire has 500,000 to 550,000 distinct CDR3 sequences, roughly 20% of them found once; the top ten carry around an eighth. The sequence was obtained from an adult woman who had mild COVID-19 (a few samples of this study predate the infection). Cell type and time point are not known. Source material: PBMCs or a T cell subset sorted from them (not recorded which). V and J are TRBV3-1 and TRBJ2-7, with 8 bases matching TRBD1. CDR3 in amino acids: CASSQLTGGEQYF. The DNA for the CDR3 is TGTGCCAGCAGCCAGCTAACAGGGGGCGAGCAGTACTTC.